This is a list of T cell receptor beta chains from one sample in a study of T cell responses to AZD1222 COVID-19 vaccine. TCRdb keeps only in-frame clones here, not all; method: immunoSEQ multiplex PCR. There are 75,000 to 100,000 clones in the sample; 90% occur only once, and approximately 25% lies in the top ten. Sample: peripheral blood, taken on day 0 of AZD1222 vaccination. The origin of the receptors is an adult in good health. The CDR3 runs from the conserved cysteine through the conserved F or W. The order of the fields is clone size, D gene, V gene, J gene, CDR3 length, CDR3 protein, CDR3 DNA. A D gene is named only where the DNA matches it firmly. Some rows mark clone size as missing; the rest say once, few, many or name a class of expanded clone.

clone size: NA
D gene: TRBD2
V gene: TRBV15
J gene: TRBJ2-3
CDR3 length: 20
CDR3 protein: CATSRDLWNSGTSPPDTQYF
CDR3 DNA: TGTGCCACCAGCAGAGATCTTTGGAATTCCGGGACTAGCCCGCCAGATACGCAGTATTTT

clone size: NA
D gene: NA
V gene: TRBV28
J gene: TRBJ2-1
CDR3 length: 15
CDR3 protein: CASSFSGVYSNEQFF
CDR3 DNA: TGTGCCAGCAGTTTCTCGGGGGTTTACTCCAATGAGCAGTTCTTC

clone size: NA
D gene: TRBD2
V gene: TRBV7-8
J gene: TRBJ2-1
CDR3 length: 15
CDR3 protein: CASSSSGSAYNEQFF
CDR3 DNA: TGTGCCAGCAGCTCTAGCGGGAGCGCTTACAATGAGCAGTTCTTC

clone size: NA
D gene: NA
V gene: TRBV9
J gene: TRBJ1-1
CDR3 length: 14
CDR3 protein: CASSPHRVNTEAFF
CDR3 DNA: TGTGCCAGCAGCCCCCACCGGGTCAACACTGAAGCTTTCTTT

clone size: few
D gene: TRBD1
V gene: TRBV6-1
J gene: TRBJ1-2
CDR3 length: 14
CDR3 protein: CASSEMGQVYGYTF
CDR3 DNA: TGTGCCAGCAGTGAAATGGGACAGGTCTATGGCTACACCTTC

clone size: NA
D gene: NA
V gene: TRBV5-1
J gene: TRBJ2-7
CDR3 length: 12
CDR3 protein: CASSFRGYEQYF
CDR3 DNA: TGCGCCAGCAGCTTTCGGGGCTACGAGCAGTACTTC

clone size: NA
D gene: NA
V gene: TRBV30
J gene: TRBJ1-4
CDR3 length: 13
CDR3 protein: CAWSVMVGEKLFF
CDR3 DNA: TGTGCCTGGAGTGTAATGGTGGGCGAAAAACTGTTTTTT

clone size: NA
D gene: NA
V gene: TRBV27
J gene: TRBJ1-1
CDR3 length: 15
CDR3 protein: CASSLSPGTDTEAFF
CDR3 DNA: TGTGCCAGCAGTTTATCGCCAGGGACGGACACTGAAGCTTTCTTT

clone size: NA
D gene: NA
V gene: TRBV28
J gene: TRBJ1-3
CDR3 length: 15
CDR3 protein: CASTPSAAGGNTIYF
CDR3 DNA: TGTGCCAGCACCCCGAGTGCAGCGGGGGGAAACACCATATATTTT

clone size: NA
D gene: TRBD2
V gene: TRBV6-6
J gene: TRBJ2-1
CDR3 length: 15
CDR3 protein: CASSPTSGIYNEQFF
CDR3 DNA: TGTGCCAGCAGCCCGACTAGCGGTATTTACAATGAGCAGTTCTTC

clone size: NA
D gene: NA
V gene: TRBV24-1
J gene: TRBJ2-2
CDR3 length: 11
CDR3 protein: CATSLTGELFF
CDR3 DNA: TGTGCCACCAGTTTGACCGGGGAGCTGTTTTTT

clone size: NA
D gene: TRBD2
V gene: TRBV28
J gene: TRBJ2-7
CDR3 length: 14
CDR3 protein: CASSFLSGSYEQYF
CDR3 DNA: TGTGCCAGCAGTTTCTTAAGCGGGAGCTACGAGCAGTACTTC

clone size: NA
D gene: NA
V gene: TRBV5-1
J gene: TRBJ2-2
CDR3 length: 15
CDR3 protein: CASSLSGVNTGELFF
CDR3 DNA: TGCGCCAGCAGCTTGTCAGGGGTGAACACCGGGGAGCTGTTTTTT

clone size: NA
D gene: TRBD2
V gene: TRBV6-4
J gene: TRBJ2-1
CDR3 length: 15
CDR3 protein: CASKRTSGDYNEQFF
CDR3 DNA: TGTGCCAGCAAAAGGACTAGCGGAGACTACAATGAGCAGTTCTTC

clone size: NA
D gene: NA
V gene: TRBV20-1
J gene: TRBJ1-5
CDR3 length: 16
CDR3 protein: CSASQAGANGNQPQHF
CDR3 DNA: TGCAGTGCTAGTCAGGCTGGGGCAAACGGCAATCAGCCCCAGCATTTT

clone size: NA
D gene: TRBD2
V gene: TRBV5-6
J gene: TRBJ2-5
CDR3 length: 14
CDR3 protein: CASSPAGGGETQYF
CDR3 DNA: TGTGCCAGCAGCCCCGCGGGGGGGGGAGAGACCCAGTACTTC

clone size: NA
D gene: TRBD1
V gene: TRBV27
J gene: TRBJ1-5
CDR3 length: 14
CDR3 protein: CASRLRGGNQPQHF
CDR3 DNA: TGTGCCAGCAGGCTCAGGGGGGGCAATCAGCCCCAGCATTTT

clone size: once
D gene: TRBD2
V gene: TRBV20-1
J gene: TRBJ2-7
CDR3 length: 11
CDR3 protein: CSASLLAGPYF
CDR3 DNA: TGCAGTGCTAGCCTCTTAGCGGGACCGTACTTC

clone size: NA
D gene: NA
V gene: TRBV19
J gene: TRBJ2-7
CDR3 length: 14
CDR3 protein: CASSIAGSYYEQYF
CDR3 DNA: TGTGCCAGTAGTATCGCAGGGAGCTACTACGAGCAGTACTTC

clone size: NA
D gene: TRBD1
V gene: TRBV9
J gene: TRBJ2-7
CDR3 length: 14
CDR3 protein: CASSVPRQGYEQYF
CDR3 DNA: TGTGCCAGCAGCGTCCCCCGACAGGGCTACGAGCAGTACTTC

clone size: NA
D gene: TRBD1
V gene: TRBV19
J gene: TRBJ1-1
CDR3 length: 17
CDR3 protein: CASSPKGQGVGDTEAFF
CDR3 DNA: TGTGCCAGTAGTCCTAAGGGACAGGGAGTAGGGGACACTGAAGCTTTCTTT

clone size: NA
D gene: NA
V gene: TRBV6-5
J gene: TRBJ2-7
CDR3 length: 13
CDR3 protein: CASSPGSAYEQYF
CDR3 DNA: TGTGCCAGCAGCCCCGGGTCAGCCTACGAGCAGTACTTC

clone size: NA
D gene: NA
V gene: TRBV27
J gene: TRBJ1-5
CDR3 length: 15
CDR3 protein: CASSSEPGGNQPQHF
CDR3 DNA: TGTGCCAGCAGTTCGGAGCCCGGGGGCAATCAGCCCCAGCATTTT

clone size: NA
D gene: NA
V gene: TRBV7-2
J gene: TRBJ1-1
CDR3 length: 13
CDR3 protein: CASSWREDAEAFF
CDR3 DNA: TGTGCCAGCAGCTGGAGGGAGGACGCTGAAGCTTTCTTT

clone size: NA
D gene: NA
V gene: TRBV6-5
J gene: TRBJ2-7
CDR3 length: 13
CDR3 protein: CASSSQRSYEQYF
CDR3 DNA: TGTGCCAGCAGCTCTCAACGGAGCTACGAGCAGTACTTC

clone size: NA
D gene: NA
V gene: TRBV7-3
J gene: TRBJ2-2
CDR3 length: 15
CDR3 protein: CASSPRFDYTGELFF
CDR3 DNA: TGTGCCAGCAGCCCCCGATTTGATTACACCGGGGAGCTGTTTTTT

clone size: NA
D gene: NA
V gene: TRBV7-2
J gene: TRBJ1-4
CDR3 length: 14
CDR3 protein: CASRRTGDNEKLFF
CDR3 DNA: TGTGCCAGCAGACGAACAGGCGATAATGAAAAACTGTTTTTT

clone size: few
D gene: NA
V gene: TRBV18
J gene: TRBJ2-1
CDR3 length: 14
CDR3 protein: CASSRDGLYNEQFF
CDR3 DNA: TGTGCCAGCTCTCGCGACGGCCTCTACAATGAGCAGTTCTTC

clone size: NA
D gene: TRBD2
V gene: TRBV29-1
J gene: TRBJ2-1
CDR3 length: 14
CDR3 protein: CSVEGGSSYNEQFF
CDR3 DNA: TGCAGCGTTGAGGGCGGGAGTTCCTACAATGAGCAGTTCTTC

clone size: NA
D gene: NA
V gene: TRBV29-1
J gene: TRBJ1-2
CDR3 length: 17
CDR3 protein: CSVKRGGGTPTNYGYTF
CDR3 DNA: TGCAGCGTTAAAAGGGGGGGCGGGACCCCAACTAACTATGGCTACACCTTC

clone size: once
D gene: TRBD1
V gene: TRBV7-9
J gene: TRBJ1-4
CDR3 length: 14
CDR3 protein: CASRLGQGNEKLFF
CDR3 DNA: TGTGCCAGCAGACTTGGACAGGGTAACGAAAAACTGTTTTTT

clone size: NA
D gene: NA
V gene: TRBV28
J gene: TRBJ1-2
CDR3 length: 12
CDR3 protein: CASSQRTVGYTF
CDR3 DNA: TGTGCCAGCAGCCAAAGGACGGTTGGCTACACCTTC